This TCR beta chain was found in a study of T cell responses to AZD1222 COVID-19 vaccine. As regards this clone: Its antigen is undetermined.

Study findings and constraints: Two AZD1222 administrations were followed by greater Spike-specific TCR breadth and depth.

CDR3 length equals 15 residues. V dropped 0 bases and J dropped 1 base, with 9 bases sitting between them. The germline V gene has CDR1 MGHRA and CDR2 YSYEKL. Generated by immunoSEQ multiplex PCR, the TCRdb table keeps only in-frame clones and is missing some. Found here are approximately 140,000 clones, 75% to 95% of them singletons; the top ten hold 7.5% to 9.5%. The rearrangement uses TRBV4-1 and TRBJ2-5; D perhaps matches TRBD2 (5 bases). The sequences come from peripheral blood, collected 28 days after the second dose of the MenACWY control vaccine. The TCR originated in an adult who received the MenACWY meningococcal vaccine as a control. The CDR3 sequence: CASSQDGTSQETQYF. DNA for the CDR3: TGCGCCAGCAGCCAAGATGGCACTAGCCAAGAGACCCAGTACTTC.